The TCR beta chain under discussion was sequenced for a study of cytomegalovirus exposure and HLA in healthy donors. Germline trimming cut 5 bases from V and 1 base from J; bases unmatched to any gene: 5. The CDR3 spans 15 residues. CDR1 LNHDA and CDR2 SQIVND come from the germline V gene (reference sequence). Amplification used 60 Vbeta primers and 13 Jbeta primers. Some clones are missing from TCRdb's copy, which holds only in-frame ones; the method was immunoSEQ multiplex PCR. This sample yields approximately 150,000 clones, of which around 75% are seen a single time; roughly 2.8% belongs to the top ten. With respect to this clone: Its antigen is currently unknown.

Study-wide results and limits: In a later analysis, around 18,000 TCR beta sequences were associated with HLA alleles at 0.05 false discovery rate. Later work found most CMV-associated TCR beta chains apparently HLA-restricted. In vitro experiments confirmed that three CMV-associated chains were specific for CMV antigens.

This chain uses TRBV19 with TRBJ2-1; 7 bases are shared with TRBD2. The sequence derives from a young woman in good health and CMV-seronegative. Sequenced: PBMCs. The CDR3 reads CASSLLALSYNEQFF. DNA for the CDR3: TGTGCCAGTAGTTTACTAGCGCTTTCCTACAATGAGCAGTTCTTC.